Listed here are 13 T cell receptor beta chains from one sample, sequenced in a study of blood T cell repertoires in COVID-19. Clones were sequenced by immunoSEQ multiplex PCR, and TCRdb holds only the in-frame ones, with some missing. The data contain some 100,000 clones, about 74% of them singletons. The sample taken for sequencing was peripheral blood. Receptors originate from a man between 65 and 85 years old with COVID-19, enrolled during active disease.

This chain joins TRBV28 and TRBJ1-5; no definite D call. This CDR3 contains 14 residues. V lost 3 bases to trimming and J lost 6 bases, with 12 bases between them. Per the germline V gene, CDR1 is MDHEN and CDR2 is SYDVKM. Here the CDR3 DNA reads TGTGCCAGCAGTTTGGAAGCGTTCACTCAGCCCCAGCATTTT. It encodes CASSLEAFTQPQHF.

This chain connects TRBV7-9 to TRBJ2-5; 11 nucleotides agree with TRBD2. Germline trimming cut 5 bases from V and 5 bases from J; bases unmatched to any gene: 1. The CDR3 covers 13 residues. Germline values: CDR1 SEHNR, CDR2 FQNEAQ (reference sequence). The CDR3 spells CASSRTSGETQYF. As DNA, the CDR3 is TGTGCCAGCAGCCGGACTAGCGGGGAGACCCAGTACTTC.

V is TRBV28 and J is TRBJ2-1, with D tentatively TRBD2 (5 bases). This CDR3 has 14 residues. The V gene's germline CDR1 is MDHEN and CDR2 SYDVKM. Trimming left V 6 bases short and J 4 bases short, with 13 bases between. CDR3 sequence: CASSLGLAYNEQFF. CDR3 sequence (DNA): TGTGCCAGCAGCCTAGGACTCGCTTACAATGAGCAGTTCTTC.

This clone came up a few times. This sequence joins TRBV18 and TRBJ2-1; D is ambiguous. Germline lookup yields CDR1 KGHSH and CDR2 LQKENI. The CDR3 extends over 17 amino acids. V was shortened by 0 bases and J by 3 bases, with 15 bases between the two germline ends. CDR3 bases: TGTGCCAGCTCACCACCGGGCCGTTCCGGCCTCTACAATGAGCAGTTCTTC. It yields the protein CASSPPGRSGLYNEQFF.

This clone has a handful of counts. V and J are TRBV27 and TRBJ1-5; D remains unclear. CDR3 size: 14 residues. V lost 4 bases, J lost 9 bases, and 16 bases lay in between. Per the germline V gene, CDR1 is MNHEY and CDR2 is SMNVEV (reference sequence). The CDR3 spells CASSSLGARLPQHF. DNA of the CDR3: TGTGCCAGCAGTTCCCTTGGTGCCAGGCTGCCCCAGCATTTT.

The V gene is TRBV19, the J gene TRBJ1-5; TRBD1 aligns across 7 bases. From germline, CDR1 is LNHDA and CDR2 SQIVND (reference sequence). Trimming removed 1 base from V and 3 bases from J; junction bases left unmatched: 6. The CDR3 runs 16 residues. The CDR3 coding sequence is TGTGCCAGTAGTATAGCGTCGGGACAGAACAATCAGCCCCAGCATTTT. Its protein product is CASSIASGQNNQPQHF.

The CDR3 coding sequence is TGTGCCAGCAGCTCACTGACGCTAGCGGTACCCTACGAGCAGTACTTC. Its translation is CASSSLTLAVPYEQYF. The chain employs TRBV5-4 and TRBJ2-7; TRBD2 aligns across 7 bases. V shed 3 bases, J shed 2 bases, and the junction held 11 bases outside the gene matches. This CDR3 contains 16 residues. The germline CDR1 and CDR2 sequences are SGHNT and YYREEE (reference sequence).

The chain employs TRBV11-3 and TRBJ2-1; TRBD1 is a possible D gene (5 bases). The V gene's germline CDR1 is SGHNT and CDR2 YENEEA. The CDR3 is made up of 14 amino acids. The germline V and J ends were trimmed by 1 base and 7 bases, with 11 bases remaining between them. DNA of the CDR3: TGTGCCAGCAGCTTAGTGGGCAGGGTAAATGAGCAGTTCTTC. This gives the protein CASSLVGRVNEQFF.

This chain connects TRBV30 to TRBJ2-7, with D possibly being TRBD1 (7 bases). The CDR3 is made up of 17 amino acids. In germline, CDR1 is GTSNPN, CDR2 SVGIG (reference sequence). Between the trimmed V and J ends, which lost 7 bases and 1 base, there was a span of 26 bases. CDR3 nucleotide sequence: TGTGCCTTGAGGGAGACAGGGAGGCCGCCCGCGTCCTACGAGCAGTACTTC. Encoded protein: CALRETGRPPASYEQYF. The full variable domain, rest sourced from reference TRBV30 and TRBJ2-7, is SQTIHQWPATLVQPVGSPLSLECTVEGTSNPNLYWYRQAAGRGLQLLFYSVGIGQISSEVPQNLSASRPQDRQFILSSKKLLLSDSGFYLCALRETGRPPASYEQYFGPGTRLTVT.

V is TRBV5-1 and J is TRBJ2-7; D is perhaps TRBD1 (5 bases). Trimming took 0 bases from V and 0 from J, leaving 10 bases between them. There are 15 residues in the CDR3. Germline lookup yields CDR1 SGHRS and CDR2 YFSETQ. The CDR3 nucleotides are TGCGCCAGCAGCTTGGGGCAGGGAAGCTCCTACGAGCAGTACTTC. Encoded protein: CASSLGQGSSYEQYF.

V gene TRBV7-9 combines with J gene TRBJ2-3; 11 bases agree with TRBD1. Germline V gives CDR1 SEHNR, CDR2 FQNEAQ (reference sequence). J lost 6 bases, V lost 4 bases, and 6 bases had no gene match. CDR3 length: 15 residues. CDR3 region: CASSSDRGLGDTQYF. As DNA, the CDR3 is TGTGCCAGCAGCTCGGACAGGGGGCTAGGTGATACGCAGTATTTT.

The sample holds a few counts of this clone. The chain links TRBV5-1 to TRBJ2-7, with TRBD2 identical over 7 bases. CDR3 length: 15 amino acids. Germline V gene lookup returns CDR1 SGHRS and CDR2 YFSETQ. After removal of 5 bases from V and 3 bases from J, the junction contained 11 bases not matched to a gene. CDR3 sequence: CASRVGLNGGYEQYF. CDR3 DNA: TGCGCCAGCAGAGTGGGACTAAACGGCGGCTACGAGCAGTACTTC.

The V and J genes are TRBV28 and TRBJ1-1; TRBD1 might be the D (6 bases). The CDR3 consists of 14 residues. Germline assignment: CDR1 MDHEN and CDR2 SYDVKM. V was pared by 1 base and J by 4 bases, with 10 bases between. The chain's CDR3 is CASSLLQGLTEAFF. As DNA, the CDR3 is TGTGCCAGCAGTTTATTACAGGGTCTCACTGAAGCTTTCTTT.